The 8 T cell receptor beta chains given below trace back to one sample, sequenced in a study of cytomegalovirus exposure and HLA in healthy donors. The PCR ran on 60 Vbeta and 13 Jbeta primers. Generated by immunoSEQ multiplex PCR, the TCRdb table keeps only in-frame clones and is missing some. In the table there are approximately 110,000 clones, 15% of which are singletons. The sequencing input was PBMCs. The source of these receptors is a woman aged 18-30 years in good health and CMV-seronegative.

This clone was seen a few times. The genes are TRBV9 and TRBJ1-4, with D possibly matching TRBD1 (6 bases). The CDR3 runs 16 residues. CDR1 and CDR2 (germline): SGDLS, YYNGEE. V lost 1 base and J lost 5, with 15 bases in between. The CDR3 here is CASSVRGRTENEKLFF. DNA for the CDR3: TGTGCCAGCAGCGTAAGGGGCCGGACAGAAAATGAAAAACTGTTTTTT.

A few counts support this clone. This chain joins TRBV10-3 and TRBJ1-2; D is ambiguous. This CDR3 is built from 13 residues. Trimming took off 3 bases at V and 2 bases at J, with 7 bases between the two ends. Germline V gives CDR1 ENHRY, CDR2 SYGVKD. The chain's CDR3 is CAISEGGNYGYTF. CDR3 DNA sequence: TGTGCCATCAGTGAAGGCGGAAACTATGGCTACACCTTC.

This chain connects TRBV19 to TRBJ1-4; a weak D match, TRBD1 (5 bases). CDR3 length equals 14 residues. Germline values: CDR1 LNHDA, CDR2 SQIVND (reference sequence). Trimming shortened V by 4 bases and J by 6 bases, and 12 bases separated the two germline ends. The CDR3, as DNA: TGTGCCAGTAGTAGGAGACAGACAGATGAAAAACTGTTTTTT. Translation gives CASSRRQTDEKLFF.

The V call is TRBV7-9, the J call TRBJ2-5; 7 nucleotides agree with TRBD1. Germline loops: CDR1 SEHNR, CDR2 FQNEAQ (reference sequence). The CDR3 is 13 amino acids. The V gene end was trimmed by 8 bases and the J gene end by 5 bases; junction bases not matched to a gene: 8. The CDR3 sequence: CASGTVPSETQYF. CDR3 DNA: TGTGCCAGCGGGACAGTGCCCTCGGAGACCCAGTACTTC. Variable domain in full (rest from reference TRBV7-9 and TRBJ2-5): DTGVSQNPRHKITKRGQNVTFRCDPISEHNRLYWYRQTLGQGPEFLTYFQNEAQLEKSRLLSDRFSAERPKGSFSTLEIQRTEQGDSAMYLCASGTVPSETQYFGPGTRLLVL.

This chain links TRBV4-1 with TRBJ2-1; 7 nucleotides match TRBD2. After removal of 7 bases from V and 4 bases from J, the junction contained 10 bases not matched to a gene. The CDR3 is 15 amino acids. The germline CDR1 and CDR2 sequences are MGHRA and YSYEKL. CDR3 nucleotide sequence: TGCGCCAGCACCCGAGAGGCTAGCGGTTACAATGAGCAGTTCTTC. This gives the protein CASTREASGYNEQFF.

V is TRBV4-1 and J is TRBJ1-4; 8 bases agree with TRBD1. In germline, CDR1 is MGHRA, CDR2 YSYEKL. V lost 0 bases, J lost 10 bases, and 7 bases stayed unmatched. The CDR3 extends over 15 amino acids. The CDR3 is CASSQDLAGGRKLFF. The CDR3 DNA sequence: TGCGCCAGCAGCCAAGATCTGGCAGGGGGCCGAAAACTGTTTTTT.

The chain has TRBV6-4 and TRBJ2-2; 9 bases are shared with TRBD2. CDR3 size: 15 residues. V lost 5 bases to trimming and J lost 4 bases; unmatched junction nucleotides: 5. CDR1 and CDR2 from the germline V gene are MRHNA and SNTAGT. This CDR3 reads CASSHSGGGTGELFF. CDR3 DNA: TGTGCCAGCAGTCATAGCGGGGGTGGCACCGGGGAGCTGTTTTTT.

This chain connects TRBV14 to TRBJ2-5, with a weak D call TRBD1 (5 bases). The germline CDR1 and CDR2 sequences are SGHDN and FVKESK. V was pared by 1 base and J by 4 bases, with 16 bases between. CDR3 length equals 16 residues. The CDR3 loop reads CASSQGAGWGTETQYF. Here the CDR3 DNA reads TGTGCCAGCAGCCAAGGGGCAGGGTGGGGCACAGAGACCCAGTACTTC. The variable domain in full, completed from reference TRBV14 and TRBJ2-5, reads EAGVTQFPSHSVIEKGQTVTLRCDPISGHDNLYWYRRVMGKEIKFLLHFVKESKQDESGMPNNRFLAERTGGTYSTLKVQPAELEDSGVYFCASSQGAGWGTETQYFGPGTRLLVL.